Listed below are T cell receptor beta chains from one sample, sequenced in a study of cytomegalovirus exposure and HLA in healthy donors. Measured with immunoSEQ multiplex PCR; TCRdb has only the in-frame clones, and not every one. The table includes 90,000 or so clones, around 85% detected once. The sequenced sample was PBMCs. These TCRs come from a man aged 18 to 30 in good health and CMV-seropositive. The CDR3 runs from the conserved cysteine through the conserved F or W. A D gene is named only where the DNA matches it firmly. The size entry is marked missing in some rows and otherwise reads once, few, many or a size class.

TGCGCCAGCAGCCAAGAACGCGCAGGGGGGACCTACGAGCAGTACTTC,CASSQERAGGTYEQYF,NA,TRBJ2-7,TRBV4-1,NA
TGTGCCAGCAGCCGAGACGTGGGCCTCTACTATGGCTACACCTTC,CASSRDVGLYYGYTF,NA,TRBJ1-2,TRBV28,NA
TGTGCCATCAGTGACCCAGGGCTCCCCTATGGCTACACCTTC,CAISDPGLPYGYTF,NA,TRBJ1-2,TRBV10-3,NA
TGTGCCAGCAGCTCCCAAGACAGAACTCAAGCTTTCTTT,CASSSQDRTQAFF,NA,TRBJ1-1,TRBV7-9,NA
TGTGCCAGCAGCGGGACTATAGACCAGGGGTACACTGAAGCTTTCTTT,CASSGTIDQGYTEAFF,NA,TRBJ1-1,TRBV5-4,NA
TGTGCCAGCAGCCTCGGGACTCTGGGACAGCCCCAGCATTTT,CASSLGTLGQPQHF,NA,TRBJ1-5,TRBV6-6,NA
TGTGCCAGCAGCCAATCGGGCGATGCAGAGGGCTACACCTTC,CASSQSGDAEGYTF,NA,TRBJ1-2,TRBV16,NA
TGTGCCAGCAGTCTCCGGACTTACCGCCGTTACGAGCAGTACTTC,CASSLRTYRRYEQYF,NA,TRBJ2-7,TRBV28,NA
TGCGCCAGCAGCTTGGCCGGGGACTATGGCTACACCTTC,CASSLAGDYGYTF,few,TRBJ1-2,TRBV5-1,NA
TGTGCCAGCAGCGTAGGTCTAGCGGTCGAGCAGTTCTTC,CASSVGLAVEQFF,NA,TRBJ2-1,TRBV9,TRBD2
TGTGCCAGCAACGAATTGGGGACAGGGGACCCCGAGCAGTACTTC,CASNELGTGDPEQYF,NA,TRBJ2-7,TRBV28,TRBD1
TGTGCCAGCAGTGACCGGAGGGGGGGAATGAATGAGCAGTTCTTC,CASSDRRGGMNEQFF,once,TRBJ2-1,TRBV6-4,NA